The text below deals with one T cell receptor beta chain. The data stem from a study of T cell changes during pregnancy in multiple sclerosis. Using immunoSEQ multiplex PCR, the repertoire was profiled, and TCRdb retains in-frame clones only, with some absent. The profile covers tens of thousands of clones, with nearly 90% appearing a single time and 0.8% taken by the ten largest. The CDR3 has 14 residues. Trimming cost V 6 bases and J 2 bases, with 12 bases left between them. Germline lookup yields CDR1 MNHEY and CDR2 SMNVEV (reference sequence). This clonotype was sampled from a female donor with multiple sclerosis, enrolled in a pregnancy study. The sequenced sample was CD4+ T cells from peripheral blood mononuclear cells, obtained in the second trimester of pregnancy. The chain employs TRBV27 and TRBJ2-3; D ambiguous. CDR3 DNA sequence: TGTGCCAGCAGCGACTCAACAACCACAGATACGCAGTATTTT. The encoded protein is CASSDSTTTDTQYF.